These T cell receptor beta chains were read from a single sample in a study of technical replicates of blood from a handful of donors. The table came from immunoSEQ multiplex PCR; TCRdb's copy has only in-frame clones and leaves some out. The sample gives around 70,000 clones, about 94% of which show up once; about 0.4% is in the top ten. Sequencing was performed on T cells isolated from PBMCs. The receptors were sampled from a human donor in good health. The CDR3 runs from the conserved cysteine through the conserved F or W. The order of the fields is clone size, D gene, V gene, J gene, CDR3 protein, CDR3 DNA. A D gene is named only where the DNA matches it firmly. The size field is filled for only some rows; it gives once, few, many or a size class.

size: once
D: TRBD2
V: TRBV7-3
J: TRBJ2-1
CDR3: CASSQIAGIYNEQFF
DNA: TGTGCCAGCAGCCAAATAGCGGGGATATACAATGAGCAGTTCTTC

size: .
D: .
V: TRBV19
J: TRBJ2-7
CDR3: CASSRVVNSPSYEQYF
DNA: TGTGCCAGTAGCAGGGTTGTTAACAGCCCCTCCTACGAGCAGTACTTC

size: .
D: .
V: TRBV4-1
J: TRBJ1-1
CDR3: CASSQPGVNTEAFF
DNA: TGCGCCAGCAGCCAACCAGGGGTGAACACTGAAGCTTTCTTT

size: .
D: .
V: TRBV19
J: TRBJ1-1
CDR3: CASSPGLGTEAFF
DNA: TGTGCCAGTAGTCCAGGGCTTGGCACTGAAGCTTTCTTT

size: .
D: TRBD1
V: TRBV7-3
J: TRBJ1-1
CDR3: CASSQGTGRATEAFF
DNA: TGTGCCAGCAGCCAGGGGACAGGAAGGGCCACTGAAGCTTTCTTT

size: .
D: .
V: TRBV9
J: TRBJ2-1
CDR3: CASSSIGVEQFF
DNA: TGTGCCAGCAGCTCTATAGGGGTAGAGCAGTTCTTC

size: .
D: TRBD1
V: TRBV15
J: TRBJ1-2
CDR3: CATSKTGANGYTF
DNA: TGTGCCACCAGTAAAACAGGGGCTAACGGCTACACCTTC

size: .
D: .
V: TRBV29-1
J: TRBJ2-1
CDR3: CSVGALTNEQFF
DNA: TGCAGCGTGGGGGCATTAACCAATGAGCAGTTCTTC

size: .
D: TRBD1
V: TRBV11-2
J: TRBJ2-7
CDR3: CASSLRGQGYEQYF
DNA: TGTGCCAGCAGCTTGAGGGGACAGGGTTACGAGCAGTACTTC

size: .
D: .
V: TRBV28
J: TRBJ1-2
CDR3: CASSSGLPYGYTF
DNA: TGTGCCAGCAGTTCCGGACTGCCGTATGGCTACACCTTC

size: .
D: .
V: TRBV5-1
J: TRBJ2-3
CDR3: CASRYGSTDTQYF
DNA: TGCGCCAGCAGGTACGGGAGCACAGATACGCAGTATTTT

size: .
D: TRBD1
V: TRBV28
J: TRBJ2-7
CDR3: CASRGTVPSEQYF
DNA: TGTGCCAGCAGGGGGACAGTGCCGTCCGAGCAGTACTTC

size: .
D: TRBD1
V: TRBV18
J: TRBJ2-7
CDR3: CASSPLTGTASYEQYF
DNA: TGTGCCAGCTCACCACTTACCGGGACAGCCTCCTACGAGCAGTACTTC

size: .
D: .
V: TRBV7-2
J: TRBJ2-7
CDR3: CASSLYGRGYEQYF
DNA: TGTGCCAGCAGCTTATATGGCAGGGGCTACGAGCAGTACTTC

size: .
D: TRBD1
V: TRBV6-5
J: TRBJ1-4
CDR3: CASRTGGDEKLFF
DNA: TGTGCCAGCAGGACAGGGGGAGATGAAAAACTGTTTTTT

size: .
D: .
V: TRBV21-1
J: TRBJ2-2
CDR3: CASTLQGSGELFF
DNA: TGTGCCAGCACCCTGCAGGGGTCCGGGGAGCTGTTTTTT

size: .
D: .
V: TRBV28
J: TRBJ1-5
CDR3: CASRLGAGDSNQPQHF
DNA: TGTGCCAGCAGGTTGGGGGCAGGGGATTCCAATCAGCCCCAGCATTTT

size: once
D: TRBD1
V: TRBV5-1
J: TRBJ2-7
CDR3: CASSLVGQGYEQYF
DNA: TGCGCCAGCAGCCTGGTGGGACAGGGCTACGAGCAGTACTTC

size: .
D: .
V: TRBV7-7
J: TRBJ1-5
CDR3: CASSITERNQPQHF
DNA: TGTGCTAGCAGCATAACTGAGAGGAATCAGCCCCAGCATTTT

size: .
D: .
V: TRBV10-3
J: TRBJ1-4
CDR3: CAITPFLGEKLFF
DNA: TGTGCCATCACCCCCTTTCTCGGGGAAAAACTGTTTTTT

size: .
D: TRBD1
V: TRBV15
J: TRBJ2-7
CDR3: CATRPGQLPSYEQYF
DNA: TGTGCCACCAGACCGGGACAGTTGCCTTCCTACGAGCAGTACTTC

size: .
D: .
V: TRBV29-1
J: TRBJ1-2
CDR3: CSVKRVGGFYGYTF
DNA: TGCAGCGTTAAGAGAGTTGGGGGGTTTTATGGCTACACCTTC

size: once
D: .
V: TRBV5-8
J: TRBJ1-4
CDR3: CASSLTGSGVEKLFF
DNA: TGTGCCAGCAGCTTGACTGGATCAGGGGTTGAAAAACTGTTTTTT